The 25 T cell receptor beta chains reported below all come from one sample, sequenced in a study of shared clonotypes between healthy human individuals. The protocol was immunoSEQ multiplex PCR, while the TCRdb copy is restricted to in-frame clones and leaves out a portion. In the table there are approximately 2,000,000 clones, about nine tenths of which are singletons. Sequenced material: naive CD4+ T cells from PBMCs. Subset given: CD45RA+ positively selected. The receptors originated from a man aged 18 to 35 in good health. Some clones in this sample may be carry-over from other donors' samples.

The chain employs TRBV11-3 and TRBJ2-1; 9 positions agree with TRBD2. This CDR3 is built from 14 residues. V shed 3 bases, J shed 8 bases, and the junction held 5 bases outside the gene matches. From germline, CDR1 is SGHNT and CDR2 YENEEA. CDR3 nucleotide sequence: TGTGCCAGCAGCTTGGGGCTAGCGGGATATGAGCAGTTCTTC. Translation: CASSLGLAGYEQFF.

J is TRBJ1-5 and V is TRBV7-2, with a tentative D call TRBD1 (5 bases). The CDR3 contains 14 residues. CDR1 is SGHTA, CDR2 FQGNSA, per germline. The V end lost 3 bases, the J end lost 7 bases, and 13 bases lay between the germline ends. CDR3 nucleotide sequence: TGTGCCAGCAGCTTGGGGGGAACACGCCAGCCCCAGCATTTT. Residues: CASSLGGTRQPQHF.

The chain couples TRBV7-9 to TRBJ2-4, with 7 bases fitting TRBD1. Germline CDR1 is SEHNR and CDR2 is FQNEAQ (reference sequence). The CDR3 length is 17 residues. After removal of 5 bases from V and 0 bases from J, the junction contained 10 bases not matched to a gene. The CDR3 nucleotides are TGTGCCAGCAGCCCCAGGGGGTTAGGGACAGCCAAAAACATTCAGTACTTC. Translating gives CASSPRGLGTAKNIQYF.

This rearrangement joins TRBV4-1 to TRBJ2-3, with 13 bases matching TRBD2. Germline V CDR1 and CDR2: MGHRA, YSYEKL. The CDR3 has 14 amino acids. V gave up 6 bases and J gave up 5 bases; unmatched junction bases: 2. The CDR3 protein is CASRLAGGEDTQYF. CDR3 nucleotide sequence: TGCGCCAGCAGACTAGCGGGAGGGGAAGATACGCAGTATTTT.

The chain joins TRBV5-1 to TRBJ2-2; 9 bases align to TRBD2. Germline V CDR1 and CDR2: SGHRS, YFSETQ. The length of the CDR3 is 17 residues. V gave up 2 bases and J gave up 4 bases; unmatched junction bases: 9. CDR3 in amino acids: CASSLSAGGISTGELFF. The CDR3 region has the DNA TGCGCCAGCAGCTTATCAGCGGGAGGTATTAGCACCGGGGAGCTGTTTTTT.

The V gene is TRBV7-6, the J gene TRBJ2-7; D may be TRBD2 (5 bases). This CDR3 has 12 residues. Trimming pared 5 bases from V and 4 bases from J, leaving 9 bases between. Per germline, CDR1 SGHVS and CDR2 FNYEAQ. The CDR3 loop is CASSARDYEQYF. Here the CDR3 DNA reads TGTGCCAGCAGCGCCCGGGATTACGAGCAGTACTTC.

The V call is TRBV18, the J call TRBJ2-3; 12 bases are a match to TRBD2. The CDR3 extends over 17 amino acids. CDR1 is KGHSH, CDR2 LQKENI, per germline. The ends lost 3 bases at V and 2 bases at J; junction bases unmatched: 6. The CDR3 DNA reads TGTGCCAGCTCACCGCGGACTAGCGGGATCCACACAGATACGCAGTATTTT. The encoded protein is CASSPRTSGIHTDTQYF.

The rearrangement links TRBV7-9 to TRBJ2-7; no firm D call. Germline loops: CDR1 SEHNR, CDR2 FQNEAQ (reference sequence). The CDR3 spans 11 residues. V was pared by 5 bases and J by 4 bases, with 6 bases between. The CDR3: CASSRRYEQYF. CDR3 coding DNA: TGTGCCAGCAGCCGCCGTTACGAGCAGTACTTC.

The count of this clone is one. V and J are TRBV21-1 and TRBJ2-6; the listed D gene, TRBD1, was not tested against the DNA. TRBV21-1 is a listed pseudogene. CDR3 length equals 19 residues. CDR3 DNA: TGTGCCAGCAGCAAAGAAGGGACAGGGAGGCCCTCTGGGGCCAACGTCCTGACTTTC. This encodes CASSKEGTGRPSGANVLTF.

The V call is TRBV10-3, the J call TRBJ2-4; D not resolved. The CDR3 extends over 14 amino acids. The V and J ends lost 2 bases and 6 bases respectively, with 11 bases between them. Germline CDR1 is ENHRY and CDR2 is SYGVKD. The CDR3 here is CAISENPGGNIQYF. Written as DNA, the CDR3 is TGTGCCATCAGTGAGAACCCGGGTGGAAACATTCAGTACTTC.

The chain employs TRBV6-6 and TRBJ2-7; D is ambiguous. The CDR3 has 15 amino acids. Germline-derived CDR1 and CDR2 are MNHNY and SVGAGI (reference sequence). Trimming stripped 0 bases from V and 0 bases from J, with 9 bases between. The CDR3 nucleotides are TGTGCCAGCAGTTACTCGCACGGAAGCTCCTACGAGCAGTACTTC. Protein: CASSYSHGSSYEQYF.

This clone was observed a handful of times. This sequence joins TRBV14 and TRBJ1-1; unclear D gene. The CDR3 length is 13 residues. Germline V gene data show CDR1 as SGHDN and CDR2 as FVKESK. The V gene lost 4 bases and the J gene lost 3 bases, with 9 bases spanning the gap. The CDR3 is CASSPERYTEAFF. DNA of the CDR3: TGTGCCAGCAGCCCTGAACGGTACACTGAAGCTTTCTTT.

The chain links TRBV7-9 to TRBJ2-3; the D is unclear. Trimming stripped 5 bases from V and 3 bases from J, with 18 bases between. CDR3 length equals 16 residues. Germline CDR1 SEHNR, CDR2 FQNEAQ (reference sequence). The CDR3 DNA reads TGTGCCAGCAGCACCCGACGGGCCGATACGACAGATACGCAGTATTTT. It codes for CASSTRRADTTDTQYF.

The rearrangement uses TRBV5-1 and TRBJ2-7, with TRBD1 matching over 10 bases. The CDR3 consists of 16 residues. The trim removed 4 bases at V and 1 base at J, leaving 8 bases unmatched. CDR1 and CDR2 (germline): SGHRS, YFSETQ. This chain's CDR3 is CASSLTGTGASYEQYF. Here the CDR3 DNA reads TGCGCCAGCAGCCTAACAGGGACAGGGGCTTCCTACGAGCAGTACTTC.

The genes are TRBV11-2 and TRBJ1-3; D unclear. The CDR3 has 16 residues. Germline V gene lookup returns CDR1 SGHAT and CDR2 FQNNGV. V lost 1 base and J 0 bases, leaving 10 bases between the germline ends. The CDR3 region is CASSLGVRASGNTIYF. Written as DNA, the CDR3 is TGTGCCAGCAGCTTAGGGGTGCGCGCCTCTGGAAACACCATATATTTT. Full variable domain (rest looked up from reference TRBV11-2 and TRBJ1-3): EAGVAQSPRYKIIEKRQSVAFWCNPISGHATLYWYQQILGQGPKLLIQFQNNGVVDDSQLPKDRFSAERLKGVDSTLKIQPAKLEDSAVYLCASSLGVRASGNTIYFGEGSWLTVV.

A remark on this clone: Other DNA variants within this sample encode the same CDR3. The genes are TRBV11-3 and TRBJ2-7; 7 bases are a match to TRBD2. Germline CDR1 SGHNT, CDR2 YENEEA. This CDR3 is 14 amino acids long. With 5 bases clipped from V and 0 bases from J, the junction kept 4 bases outside the gene matches. CDR3 sequence (DNA): TGTGCCAGCAGCCCTGGGGGGGGCTCCTACGAGCAGTACTTC. Amino acid sequence: CASSPGGGSYEQYF.

Concerning this clone itself: The same CDR3 arises from other DNA sequences in this sample as well. The rearrangement links TRBV28 to TRBJ1-1; D gene ambiguous. Trimming shortened V by 1 base and J by 5 bases, and 5 bases separated the two germline ends. CDR3 size: 12 residues. Germline assignment: CDR1 MDHEN and CDR2 SYDVKM. As DNA, the CDR3 is TGTGCCAGCAGTTTATTCGCGACTGAAGCTTTCTTT. This codes for CASSLFATEAFF.

This clone came up a few times. The chain uses TRBV18 and TRBJ2-1, with 14 bases identical to TRBD2. CDR3 length: 18 amino acids. Germline V CDR1 and CDR2: KGHSH, LQKENI. V was clipped by 3 bases and J by 7 bases; unmatched bases: 11. CDR3 in amino acids: CASSPDTTSGRAGNEQFF. Written as DNA, the CDR3 is TGTGCCAGCTCACCGGACACGACTAGCGGGAGGGCCGGGAATGAGCAGTTCTTC.

The V call is TRBV7-2, the J call TRBJ1-1; tentative D call: TRBD1 (5 bases). V was pared by 4 bases and J by 2 bases, with 20 bases between. Germline CDR1 and CDR2: SGHTA and FQGNSA. The CDR3 extends over 17 amino acids. CDR3 in amino acids: CASSSLPWGYPNTEAFF. The CDR3 DNA sequence: TGTGCCAGCAGCTCCCTTCCCTGGGGGTATCCAAACACTGAAGCTTTCTTT.

This clone was found once. The chain employs TRBV5-1 and TRBJ1-1; 9 positions agree with TRBD1. J gave up 3 bases and V 3 bases, and 3 bases lay outside the gene matches. This CDR3 region has 14 residues. Germline values: CDR1 SGHRS, CDR2 YFSETQ. CDR3 loop: CASSWDRVHTEAFF. DNA of the CDR3: TGCGCCAGCAGCTGGGACAGGGTTCACACTGAAGCTTTCTTT.

The chain has TRBV5-1 and TRBJ2-7, with 10 bases matching TRBD2. Germline-derived CDR1 and CDR2 are SGHRS and YFSETQ. The CDR3 is 17 residues long. The V gene end was trimmed by 4 bases and the J gene end by 7 bases; junction bases not matched to a gene: 17. The CDR3 DNA reads as TGCGCCAGCAGCGTTGGCCTAGCGGGAGAGATGGCGGGAGAGCAGTACTTC. It encodes CASSVGLAGEMAGEQYF.

The genes are TRBV7-9 and TRBJ1-1, with no clear D. Germline assignment: CDR1 SEHNR and CDR2 FQNEAQ (reference sequence). V was cut by 0 bases and J by 11 bases, with 10 bases left in between. This CDR3 is 12 amino acids long. Here the CDR3 reads CASSLAREWAFF. The CDR3 bases are TGTGCCAGCAGCTTAGCGAGAGAGTGGGCTTTCTTT.

The rearrangement links TRBV19 to TRBJ1-4; 7 nucleotides agree with TRBD1. V trimming: 5 bases; J trimming: 0 bases; junction bases outside the gene matches: 3. CDR1 is LNHDA and CDR2 is SQIVND in the germline V gene (reference sequence). The CDR3 is 15 residues long. In nucleotides, the CDR3 is TGTGCCAGTAGTCCGGACAGGACAACTAATGAAAAACTGTTTTTT. Its protein is CASSPDRTTNEKLFF.

The rearrangement links TRBV9 to TRBJ2-1; D is perhaps TRBD1 (5 bases). The V gene lost 4 bases and the J gene lost 5 bases, with 25 bases spanning the gap. CDR3 length: 18 amino acids. Per germline, CDR1 SGDLS and CDR2 YYNGEE. Here the CDR3 DNA reads TGTGCCAGCAGCTTGCGACCCCAGCTAGGGGCACGAAACAATGAGCAGTTCTTC. Residues: CASSLRPQLGARNNEQFF.

The CDR3 is CASSIVAGYNEQFF. CDR3 sequence (DNA): TGTGCCAGTAGTATAGTGGCGGGTTACAATGAGCAGTTCTTC. The gene calls are TRBV19 and TRBJ2-1; D perhaps matches TRBD2 (5 bases). Germline CDR1 and CDR2: LNHDA and SQIVND (reference sequence). The CDR3 is 14 residues long. Trimming cost V 1 base and J 4 bases, with 8 bases left between them.